This TCR beta chain was captured in a study of PD-1 blockade in classical Hodgkin lymphoma. Study-level points and caveats: Compared with baseline, CD4+ but not CD8+ TCR diversity had risen significantly by C4D1. TCR diversity at baseline was reported to be reduced in newly diagnosed patients relative to healthy donors. Underlying causes for the observed repertoire differences were not defined, possibly disease activity or prior therapy.

The repertoire was sequenced with immunoSEQ multiplex PCR; TCRdb's copy has only in-frame clones and lacks some. The sample shows over 70,000 clones, over 75% of them seen only once. With respect to this clone: Its target is unknown.

After removal of 5 bases from V and 6 bases from J, the junction contained 3 bases not matched to a gene. Germline V gene sequence: CDR1 GTSNPN, CDR2 SVGIG (reference sequence). The CDR3 is 12 amino acids. The time point here: cycle 4 day 1 (C4D1), after more than five weeks of nivolumab. All patients relapsed after autologous stem cell transplantation, and brentuximab vedotin exposure varied. This receptor was obtained from a human donor with classical Hodgkin lymphoma. The J gene is TRBJ2-2, the V gene TRBV30; TRBD2 matches 7 bases. The sample in question was peripheral blood mononuclear cells (PBMCs), obtained before the fourth cycle of nivolumab. The CDR3 loop reads CAWAAGSGELFF. The CDR3 DNA reads as TGTGCCTGGGCAGCGGGGTCCGGGGAGCTGTTTTTT.